Included here is one TCR beta chain sequence, with context. Its specificity is not known. This sample stems from a study of shared clonotypes between healthy human individuals. Across the whole study: Those who served as donors were a couple of women and a few men between the ages of 18 and 49.

Study outcomes and limitations: The four-donor shared clonotypes exceeded non-shared clonotypes in generation probability, with non-shared ones scoring lower. Among donors, sharing of clonotypes was expected to be affected by sequencing depth. Naive CD4 clonotypes were shared across a handful of donors at roughly 5.5%.

Produced via immunoSEQ multiplex PCR; TCRdb's table is partial and in-frame only. The sample lists 2 million to 3 million clones, more than 85% seen once, with around 0.4% in the top ten. Germline V gives CDR1 SGHTA, CDR2 FQGNSA. This CDR3 spans 15 amino acids. The ends were cut back, 4 bases at V and 4 bases at J, with 16 bases in the middle. The chain has TRBV7-2 and TRBJ1-2; TRBD1 is a possible D gene (6 bases). This clonotype was obtained from a man aged 18 to 30 in good health. Some clones in this sample may be carry-over from other donors' samples. The sample consisted of naive CD4+ T cells from PBMCs. Specified subset: CD45RA+ positively selected. The CDR3 region is CASSSQRQAFYGYTF. CDR3 in DNA: TGTGCCAGCAGCTCCCAAAGACAGGCCTTCTATGGCTACACCTTC.